Described below is a single T cell receptor (beta chain) sequence and its context. This sample is drawn from a study of blood T cell repertoires in COVID-19. This CDR3 spans 13 amino acids. V was shortened by 0 bases and J by 5 bases, with 5 bases between the two germline ends. From germline, CDR1 is LNHNV and CDR2 YYDKDF (reference sequence). The protocol was immunoSEQ multiplex PCR, while the TCRdb copy is restricted to in-frame clones and leaves out a portion. The sample includes about 240,000 clones, about 86% seen only once; the top ten take less than 4%. The rearrangement joins TRBV15 to TRBJ2-1; D remains unclear. This clonotype was sampled from a woman aged 40 to 50 with acute COVID-19. Sequences were obtained from PBMCs or T cells enriched from blood (not recorded which). CDR3 nucleotide sequence: TGTGCCACCAGCAGAGATCCTAACAATGAGCAGTTCTTC. This codes for CATSRDPNNEQFF.